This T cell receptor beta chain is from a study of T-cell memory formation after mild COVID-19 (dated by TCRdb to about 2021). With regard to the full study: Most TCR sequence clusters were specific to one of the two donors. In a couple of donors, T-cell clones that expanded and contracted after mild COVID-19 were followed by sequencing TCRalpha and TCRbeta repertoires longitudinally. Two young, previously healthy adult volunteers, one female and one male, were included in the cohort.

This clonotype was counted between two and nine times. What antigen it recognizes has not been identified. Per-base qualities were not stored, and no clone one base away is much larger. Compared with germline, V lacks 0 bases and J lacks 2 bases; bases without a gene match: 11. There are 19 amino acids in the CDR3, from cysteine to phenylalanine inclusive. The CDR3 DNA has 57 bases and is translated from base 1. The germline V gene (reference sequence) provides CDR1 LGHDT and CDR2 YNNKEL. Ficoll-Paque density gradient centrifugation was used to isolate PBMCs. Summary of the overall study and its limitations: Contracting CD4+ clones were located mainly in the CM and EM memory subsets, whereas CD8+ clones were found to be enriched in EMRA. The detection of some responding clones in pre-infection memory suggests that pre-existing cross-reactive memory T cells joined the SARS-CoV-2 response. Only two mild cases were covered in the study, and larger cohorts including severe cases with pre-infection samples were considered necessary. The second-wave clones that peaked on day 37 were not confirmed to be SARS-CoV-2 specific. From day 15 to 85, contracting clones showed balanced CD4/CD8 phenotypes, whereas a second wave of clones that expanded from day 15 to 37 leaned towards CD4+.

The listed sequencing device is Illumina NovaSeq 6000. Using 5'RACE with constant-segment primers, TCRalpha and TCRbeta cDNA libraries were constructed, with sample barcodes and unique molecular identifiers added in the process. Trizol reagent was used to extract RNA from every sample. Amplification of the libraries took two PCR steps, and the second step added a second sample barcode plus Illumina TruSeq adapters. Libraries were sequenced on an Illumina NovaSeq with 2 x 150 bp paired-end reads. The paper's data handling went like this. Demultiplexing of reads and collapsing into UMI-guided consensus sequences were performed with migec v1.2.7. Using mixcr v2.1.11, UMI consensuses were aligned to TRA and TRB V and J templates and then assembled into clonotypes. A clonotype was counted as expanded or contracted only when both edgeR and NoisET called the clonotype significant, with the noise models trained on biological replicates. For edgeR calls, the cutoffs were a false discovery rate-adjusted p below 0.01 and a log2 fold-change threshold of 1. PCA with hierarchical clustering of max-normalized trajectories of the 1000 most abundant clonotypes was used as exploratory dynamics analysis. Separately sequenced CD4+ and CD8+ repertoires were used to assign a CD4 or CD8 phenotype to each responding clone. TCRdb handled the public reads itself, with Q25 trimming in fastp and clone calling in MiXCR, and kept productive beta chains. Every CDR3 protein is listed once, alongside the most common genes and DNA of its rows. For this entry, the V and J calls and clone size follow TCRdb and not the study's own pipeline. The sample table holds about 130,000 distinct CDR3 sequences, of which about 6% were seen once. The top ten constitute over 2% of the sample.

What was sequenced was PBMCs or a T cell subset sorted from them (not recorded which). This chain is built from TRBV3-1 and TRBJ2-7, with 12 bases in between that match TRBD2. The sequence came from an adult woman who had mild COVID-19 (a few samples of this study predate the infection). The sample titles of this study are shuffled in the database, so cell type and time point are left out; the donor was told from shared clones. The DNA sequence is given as TGTGCCAGCAGCCAAGATTCAAGGACTAGCGGGACCAGGACCTACGAGCAGTACTTC. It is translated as CASSQDSRTSGTRTYEQYF.